The T cell receptor (beta chain) described here comes from a study of OX40 agonist ivuxolimab in advanced cancers. Overall study context: Patients enrolled in dose escalation were diagnosed with hepatocellular carcinoma, melanoma, renal cell or head and neck cancer. Whole-study results and caveats: Clones of CD4+ and CD8+ blood T cells grew by week 6 at doses of 0.1 to 3.0 mg/kg. Among some nonresponders, normalized T-cell clonal expansion was also low.

About this clone: Its target is unknown.

Here immunoSEQ multiplex PCR was the method, and the copy in TCRdb shows in-frame clones only, minus some. The sample gives around 23,000 clones, over 65% of which show up once; about 34% is in the top ten. The ends were cut back, 0 bases at V and 2 bases at J, with 6 bases in the middle. CDR1 and CDR2 (germline): SGDLS, YYNGEE. The CDR3 has 15 amino acids. This receptor was identified in an adult with an advanced solid tumor such as melanoma, head and neck, liver or kidney cancer. J is TRBJ2-6 and V is TRBV9, with D possibly being TRBD1 or TRBD2 (5 bases each). The sequences come from CD4+ or CD8+ T cells sorted from blood, collected in a trial of the OX40 agonist ivuxolimab. The CDR3 DNA is TGTGCCAGCAGCGTAGTGGGGGCTGGGGCCAACGTCCTGACTTTC. Encoded protein: CASSVVGAGANVLTF. The full variable domain, rest sourced from reference TRBV9 and TRBJ2-6, is DSGVTQTPKHLITATGQRVTLRCSPRSGDLSVYWYQQSLDQGLQFLIQYYNGEERAKGNILERFSAQQFPDLHSELNLSSLELGDSALYFCASSVVGAGANVLTFGAGSRLTVL.